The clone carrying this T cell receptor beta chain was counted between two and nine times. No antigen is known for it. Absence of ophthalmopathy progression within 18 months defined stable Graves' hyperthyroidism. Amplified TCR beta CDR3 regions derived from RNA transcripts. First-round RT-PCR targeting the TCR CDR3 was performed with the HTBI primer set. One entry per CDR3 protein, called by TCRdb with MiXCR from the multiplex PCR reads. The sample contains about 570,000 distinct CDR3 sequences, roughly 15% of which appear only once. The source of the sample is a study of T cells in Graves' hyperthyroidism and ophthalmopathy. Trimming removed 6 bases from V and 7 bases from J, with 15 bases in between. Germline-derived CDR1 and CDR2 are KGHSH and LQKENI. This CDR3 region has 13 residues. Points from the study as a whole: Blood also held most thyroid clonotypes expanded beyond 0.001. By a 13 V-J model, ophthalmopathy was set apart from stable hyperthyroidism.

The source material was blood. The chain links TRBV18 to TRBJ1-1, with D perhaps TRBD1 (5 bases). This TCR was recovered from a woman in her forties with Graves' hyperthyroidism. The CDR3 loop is CASSPGNGDEAFF. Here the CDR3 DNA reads TGTGCCAGCTCCCCAGGGAATGGGGATGAAGCTTTCTTT.